One sample yielded the 5 T cell receptor beta chains listed below, sequenced in a study of blood T cell repertoires in COVID-19. TCRdb's copy holds only in-frame clones and misses some; the assay was immunoSEQ multiplex PCR. The sample shows about 60,000 clones, approximately 79% of them seen only once. Sequencing input: peripheral blood. These receptor sequences come from a woman aged 70-85 years with acute or convalescent COVID-19.

J is TRBJ2-1 and V is TRBV10-2; the match to TRBD1 covers 8 bases. The CDR3 length is 14 residues. Germline trimming cut 10 bases from V and 7 bases from J; bases unmatched to any gene: 12. Germline V CDR1 and CDR2: WSHSY, SAAADI. This CDR3 is CATKDRERVNEQFF. DNA for the CDR3: TGCGCCACTAAGGACAGGGAACGCGTGAATGAGCAGTTCTTC.

The chain carries TRBV6-5 and TRBJ1-4; 7 bases are a match to TRBD1. Looked up from germline, CDR1 is MNHEY and CDR2 is SVGAGI. CDR3 length: 13 amino acids. The ends lost 4 bases at V and 5 bases at J; junction bases unmatched: 1. The CDR3 DNA follows: TGTGCCAGCAGTTTGGACAGGAATGAAAAACTGTTTTTT. It specifies CASSLDRNEKLFF.

This clone is a singleton in its sample. The V gene is TRBV5-1, the J gene TRBJ2-1; 8 nucleotides agree with TRBD2. The ends lost 3 bases at V and 5 bases at J; junction bases unmatched: 10. Germline V lookup: CDR1 SGHRS, CDR2 YFSETQ. The CDR3 loop spans 16 amino acids. The CDR3 region is CASSSISGIYHNEQFF. DNA for the CDR3: TGCGCCAGCAGCTCCATTAGCGGGATTTACCACAATGAGCAGTTCTTC. The full variable domain, with the rest looked up from reference TRBV5-1 and TRBJ2-1, is KAGVTQTPRYLIKTRGQQVTLSCSPISGHRSVSWYQQTPGQGLQFLFEYFSETQRNKGNFPGRFSGRQFSNSRSEMNVSTLELGDSALYLCASSSISGIYHNEQFFGPGTRLTVL.

This chain joins TRBV2 and TRBJ1-5, with TRBD1 identical over 10 bases. The length of the CDR3 is 14 residues. V shed 6 bases, J shed 5 bases, and the junction held 4 bases outside the gene matches. Per the germline V gene, CDR1 is SNHLY and CDR2 is FYNNEI. CDR3 nucleotide sequence: TGTGCCAGCAGGGAGGACAGGGGGTATCAGCCCCAGCATTTT. Translation: CASREDRGYQPQHF.

This chain joins TRBV19 and TRBJ2-7; possibly TRBD1 for D (6 bases). Germline lookup yields CDR1 LNHDA and CDR2 SQIVND (reference sequence). The V end was cut by 6 bases, the J end by 0 bases, with 15 bases between. The CDR3 has 15 amino acids. CDR3 residues: CASRRDTESSYEQYF. The DNA for the CDR3 is TGTGCCAGTAGACGGGACACGGAGAGCTCCTACGAGCAGTACTTC.